Listed below are T cell receptor beta chains from one sample, sequenced in a study of T cell responses to AZD1222 COVID-19 vaccine. The data were produced by immunoSEQ multiplex PCR, yet TCRdb's version contains in-frame clones alone and is incomplete. The profile shows about 100,000 clones, around 87% of them singletons. Sequenced material: peripheral blood, taken 28 days after the second AZD1222 dose. The source of these receptors is an adult who received the AZD1222 COVID-19 vaccine. CDR3s include the opening cysteine and the closing phenylalanine or tryptophan. The D gene is left open where the match is weak. The size field is filled for only some rows; it gives once, few, many or a size class.

NA,TRBV30,NA,TRBJ1-2,CAWTTAPTGALGGYTF,TGTGCCTGGACCACCGCCCCCACGGGGGCCCTAGGGGGCTACACCTTC
TRBD1,TRBV28,NA,TRBJ1-5,CASSSGDREGQPQHF,TGTGCCAGCAGTTCAGGGGACAGGGAAGGTCAGCCCCAGCATTTT
TRBD1,TRBV11-2,NA,TRBJ2-7,CASRPLWDRETYEQYF,TGTGCCAGCAGACCCCTCTGGGACAGGGAGACCTACGAGCAGTACTTC
NA,TRBV15,NA,TRBJ1-4,CATSRDQWSGEKLFF,TGTGCCACCAGCAGAGATCAATGGTCGGGTGAAAAACTGTTTTTT
NA,TRBV19,NA,TRBJ2-7,CASSTQAKFSYEQYF,TGTGCCAGTTCCACTCAGGCAAAGTTTTCCTACGAGCAGTACTTC
TRBD1,TRBV28,NA,TRBJ1-1,CASSRRGRGNTEAFF,TGTGCCAGCAGCCGCAGGGGGCGGGGGAACACTGAAGCTTTCTTT
NA,TRBV30,NA,TRBJ1-1,CAYQGLLIGTEAFF,TGTGCCTACCAGGGTTTACTAATCGGCACTGAAGCTTTCTTT
NA,TRBV29-1,NA,TRBJ1-2,CSAWGGGYGYTF,TGCAGCGCGTGGGGGGGAGGCTATGGCTACACCTTC
TRBD1,TRBV19,NA,TRBJ2-5,CASRSGQGARETQYF,TGTGCCAGTAGATCTGGACAGGGGGCTCGAGAGACCCAGTACTTC
TRBD2,TRBV6-1,once,TRBJ2-1,CASSESIFGGRPPSYNEQFF,TGTGCCAGCAGTGAATCAATTTTCGGCGGGAGGCCCCCATCGTACAATGAGCAGTTCTTC
NA,TRBV19,NA,TRBJ2-7,CASRSDKFDEQYF,TGTGCCAGTAGATCCGACAAATTCGACGAGCAGTACTTC
TRBD2,TRBV15,NA,TRBJ2-3,CATSAPGGHTQYF,TGTGCCACCAGCGCCCCGGGGGGGCATACGCAGTATTTT
NA,TRBV19,NA,TRBJ2-4,CASMRGTEKNIQYF,TGTGCCAGTATGAGGGGGACGGAAAAAAACATTCAGTACTTC
NA,TRBV30,NA,TRBJ2-1,CAWSWGQGYNEQFF,TGTGCCTGGAGTTGGGGGCAAGGATACAATGAGCAGTTCTTC
NA,TRBV27,few,TRBJ1-5,CASSATGRQAQHF,TGTGCCAGCAGTGCCACAGGGAGGCAAGCCCAGCATTTT
TRBD2,TRBV5-1,NA,TRBJ2-7,CASSGSGGAYEQYF,TGCGCCAGCAGCGGGAGCGGGGGGGCCTACGAGCAGTACTTC
NA,TRBV7-6,NA,TRBJ1-4,CASSLAGPGPNEKLFF,TGTGCCAGCAGCTTAGCGGGACCGGGACCTAATGAAAAACTGTTTTTT
NA,TRBV27,NA,TRBJ1-2,CASSSPSGPFYGYTF,TGTGCCAGCAGTTCCCCCTCTGGCCCCTTCTATGGCTACACCTTC
TRBD1,TRBV5-1,NA,TRBJ2-2,CASSWGQGNTGELFF,TGCGCCAGCAGCTGGGGACAGGGGAACACCGGGGAGCTGTTTTTT
TRBD2,TRBV10-3,NA,TRBJ2-7,CAISDQGGSYEQYF,TGTGCCATCAGTGACCAGGGAGGGTCCTACGAGCAGTACTTC
NA,TRBV5-1,NA,TRBJ2-3,CASSLEGRADTQYF,TGCGCCAGCAGCTTGGAAGGCAGGGCGGATACGCAGTATTTT
TRBD1,TRBV3-1/TRBV3-2,NA,TRBJ1-2,CASSQVLRGHFGYTF,TGTGCCAGCAGCCAAGTTCTCAGGGGGCATTTTGGCTACACCTTC
TRBD1,TRBV13,NA,TRBJ2-3,CASSLRQGGLDTQYF,TGTGCCAGCAGCTTACGCCAAGGGGGCTTAGATACGCAGTATTTT
NA,TRBV6-5,NA,TRBJ2-7,CASSYSLPTGNEQYF,TGTGCCAGCAGTTACTCCCTACCCACAGGGAACGAGCAGTACTTC
NA,TRBV7-9,NA,TRBJ2-1,CASSPWQGSYNEQFF,TGTGCCAGCAGCCCCTGGCAGGGTTCCTACAATGAGCAGTTCTTC
TRBD1,TRBV5-6,once,TRBJ1-5,CASSINRGDQPQHF,TGTGCCAGCAGCATCAACAGGGGGGATCAGCCCCAGCATTTT
TRBD1,TRBV4-3,NA,TRBJ2-7,CASSQERTGGYEQYF,TGCGCCAGCAGCCAAGAGAGGACAGGGGGCTACGAGCAGTACTTC
NA,TRBV3-1/TRBV3-2,NA,TRBJ2-1,CASSQDTSQQFF,TGTGCCAGCAGCCAAGATACCTCCCAACAGTTCTTC
NA,TRBV19,NA,TRBJ1-4,CASSLRAPNEKLFF,TGTGCCAGTAGTCTCCGGGCGCCAAATGAAAAACTGTTTTTT
NA,TRBV2,NA,TRBJ2-3,CASHPLGGVDTQYF,TGTGCCAGCCATCCTCTGGGCGGCGTGGATACGCAGTATTTT
TRBD2,TRBV7-2,NA,TRBJ2-4,CASSLGLAGGGNIQYF,TGTGCCAGCAGCTTGGGACTAGCGGGAGGAGGGAACATTCAGTACTTC
NA,TRBV6-5,NA,TRBJ1-2,CASSYSGRSNYGYTF,TGTGCCAGCAGTTACTCAGGGAGGTCTAACTATGGCTACACCTTC
NA,TRBV27,NA,TRBJ2-1,CASSPGAGTGFNNEQFF,TGTGCCAGCAGCCCAGGAGCCGGGACTGGTTTTAACAATGAGCAGTTCTTC
NA,TRBV19,medium-sized,TRBJ2-1,CASSGFTWGEQFF,TGTGCCAGTTCGGGATTCACCTGGGGGGAGCAGTTCTTC
NA,TRBV6-1,NA,TRBJ2-5,CASSETLAPQETQYF,TGTGCCAGCAGTGAGACGCTAGCGCCTCAAGAGACCCAGTACTTC
TRBD1,TRBV19,NA,TRBJ2-7,CASSIPPGQGRPYEQYF,TGTGCCAGTAGTATACCCCCAGGACAGGGGAGGCCCTACGAGCAGTACTTC
TRBD1,TRBV7-6,NA,TRBJ2-2,CASSLPGQTTTGELFF,TGTGCCAGCAGCTTGCCGGGACAGACAACCACCGGGGAGCTGTTTTTT
NA,TRBV7-9,NA,TRBJ2-2,CASTVGGTGELFF,TGTGCCAGCACCGTCGGGGGAACCGGGGAGCTGTTTTTT
NA,TRBV12-3/TRBV12-4,once,TRBJ1-4,CASSLGEELFF,TGTGCCAGCAGTTTAGGGGAGGAACTGTTTTTT
NA,TRBV18,NA,TRBJ2-1,CASSPLSGVNEQFF,TGTGCCAGCTCACCACTATCGGGGGTCAATGAGCAGTTCTTC
TRBD2,TRBV11-2,NA,TRBJ2-1,CASSRPRTSGRNEQFF,TGTGCCAGCAGCCGTCCAAGGACTAGCGGGAGGAATGAGCAGTTCTTC
NA,TRBV6-2/TRBV6-3,NA,TRBJ2-3,CASSYVEGEAGTDTQYF,TGTGCCAGCAGTTACGTGGAGGGCGAAGCCGGTACAGATACGCAGTATTTT
NA,TRBV19,NA,TRBJ1-1,CASSIDLNTEAFF,TGTGCCAGTAGTATAGATCTAAACACTGAAGCTTTCTTT
NA,TRBV3-1/TRBV3-2,NA,TRBJ2-2,CASSHSGRGRELFF,TGTGCCAGCAGCCATTCAGGACGGGGACGGGAGCTGTTTTTT
TRBD2,TRBV19,once,TRBJ2-3,CASSNKRGAGDTQYF,TGTGCCAGTAGTAACAAGCGGGGGGCTGGAGATACGCAGTATTTT
NA,TRBV7-3,few,TRBJ2-1,CASSLGGGYNEQFF,TGTGCCAGCAGCTTGGGAGGTGGCTACAATGAGCAGTTCTTC
NA,TRBV28,NA,TRBJ1-2,CASSLQYGYTF,TGTGCCAGCAGTTTACAGTATGGCTACACCTTC
NA,TRBV5-1,NA,TRBJ1-4,CASSLAGDEKLFF,TGCGCCAGCAGCTTGGCGGGGGATGAAAAACTGTTTTTT
TRBD2,TRBV7-2,NA,TRBJ2-3,CASSDGLARTQYF,TGTGCCAGCAGCGACGGACTAGCTCGTACGCAGTATTTT
NA,TRBV28,NA,TRBJ2-3,CASRWVASSSTDTQYF,TGTGCCAGCAGATGGGTGGCGAGCAGTAGCACAGATACGCAGTATTTT
NA,TRBV20-1,few,TRBJ1-5,CSASPGQPQHF,TGCAGTGCTAGTCCGGGTCAGCCCCAGCATTTT